Below are 2 T cell receptor beta chains sequenced from a single sample in a study of shared clonotypes between healthy human individuals. The assay was immunoSEQ multiplex PCR, and TCRdb's table has in-frame clones only and misses some. The sample has more than 550,000 clones, about nine tenths seen once. Material: memory CD8+ T cells from PBMCs. Subset in this sample: CD45RO+ cells pooled with CCR7-negative TemRA cells. These TCRs come from a man aged 18-30 years in good health. Some clones in this sample may be carry-over from other donors' samples.

This clone appeared once. CDR3 sequence: CASSPNRGSTGELFF. CDR3 coding DNA: TGTGCCAGCAGCCCAAACCGGGGGAGCACCGGGGAGCTGTTTTTT. V usage is TRBV13 and J usage is TRBJ2-2; D possibly corresponds to TRBD2 (6 bases). V dropped 5 bases and J dropped 4 bases, with 14 bases sitting between them. This CDR3 comprises 15 residues. CDR1 is PRHDT and CDR2 is FYEKMQ in the germline V gene (reference sequence).

This clone has more than one count but fewer than ten. The chain combines TRBV4-1 with TRBJ2-1; 8 positions agree with TRBD1. This CDR3 contains 15 residues. Per the germline V gene, CDR1 is MGHRA and CDR2 is YSYEKL. V shed 4 bases and J 8 bases; nucleotides not matched to a gene: 10. The CDR3 nucleotides read TGCGCCAGCAGCCTCACTACCAGGGGGCCAGATGAGCAGTTCTTC. Protein sequence: CASSLTTRGPDEQFF.